The TCR beta chain described here comes from a study of PD-L1 blockade in urothelial cancer. The protocol was immunoSEQ multiplex PCR, while the TCRdb copy is restricted to in-frame clones and leaves out a portion. This table holds 32,000 or so clones, around 82% found once. With 0 bases removed from V and 7 bases from J, the gap between germline ends came to 16 bases. The CDR3 is 14 amino acids. Per germline, CDR1 SQVTM and CDR2 ANQGSEA. Stated time point: pretreatment peripheral blood. The V call is TRBV29-1, the J call TRBJ2-7; a possible D gene is TRBD2 (5 bases). This sequence was found in a man between 60 and 75 years old with urothelial cancer. The material sequenced was PBMCs, taken around atezolizumab (anti-PD-L1) treatment. CDR3 coding DNA: TGCAGCGTTGAAGAGGCGGGTCTGCGAGGGGAGCAGTACTTC. The encoded protein is CSVEEAGLRGEQYF.